The 10 T cell receptor beta chains presented below share a single source sample, sequenced in a study of cytomegalovirus exposure and HLA in healthy donors. The PCR used 60 Vbeta and 13 Jbeta primers. Repertoires were generated with immunoSEQ multiplex PCR, while TCRdb's copy carries only in-frame clones and drops some. The sample holds around 130,000 clones, 65% to 90% seen once. Sequenced material: PBMCs. Source of these receptors: a woman aged 18-35 years in good health and CMV-seropositive.

V gene TRBV7-8 combines with J gene TRBJ2-4; the D gene is possibly TRBD1 (6 bases). V shed 0 bases and J shed 2 bases, with 11 bases lying between them. The germline V gene encodes CDR1 SGHVS and CDR2 FQNEAQ. There are 16 residues in the CDR3. The CDR3 bases are TGTGCCAGCAGCTTAGCGGATGGGGGCACCAAAAACATTCAGTACTTC. Protein: CASSLADGGTKNIQYF.

This chain joins TRBV30 and TRBJ1-2, with D possibly matching TRBD1 (5 bases). From germline, CDR1 is GTSNPN and CDR2 SVGIG (reference sequence). V dropped 5 bases and J dropped 3 bases, with 16 bases sitting between them. The CDR3 spans 14 residues. CDR3 DNA: TGTGCCTGGGGTGGGGCGTGGGGGGACTATGGCTACACCTTC. It specifies CAWGGAWGDYGYTF.

The rearrangement uses TRBV4-1 and TRBJ2-3, with a weak D call TRBD2 (6 bases). The CDR3 runs to 17 residues. The germline gives CDR1 MGHRA, CDR2 YSYEKL. V dropped 2 bases and J dropped 3 bases, with 18 bases sitting between them. The CDR3 reads CASSQPRDSVGTDTQYF. The DNA of the CDR3 is TGCGCCAGCAGCCAACCTCGGGACTCCGTCGGGACAGATACGCAGTATTTT.

By proportion, this clone is medium-sized. V and J are TRBV10-3 and TRBJ1-4; no clear D. CDR1 ENHRY and CDR2 SYGVKD come from the germline V gene. Trimming stripped 0 bases from V and 4 bases from J, with 3 bases between. CDR3 size: 13 residues. The CDR3 coding sequence is TGTGCCATCAGTGAGTCTTATAATGAAAAACTGTTTTTT. Translating it yields CAISESYNEKLFF.

V is TRBV30 and J is TRBJ2-3; D possibly corresponds to TRBD2 (5 bases). V shed 3 bases and J shed 5 bases, with 12 bases lying between them. Germline CDR1 is GTSNPN and CDR2 is SVGIG (reference sequence). This CDR3 spans 13 amino acids. CDR3 in amino acids: CAWSLRGGDTQYF. CDR3 sequence (DNA): TGTGCCTGGAGCCTCCGAGGAGGAGATACGCAGTATTTT.

V and J are TRBV5-4 and TRBJ2-5; tentative D call: TRBD2 (7 bases). The germline gives CDR1 SGHNT, CDR2 YYREEE (reference sequence). V was clipped by 9 bases and J by 2 bases, with 17 bases between them. The CDR3 totals 14 residues. The CDR3, as DNA: TGTGCCACAAACCGAGGGGGGGAGCAAGAGACCCAGTACTTC. Translating it yields CATNRGGEQETQYF.

This chain connects TRBV6-5 to TRBJ1-2; TRBD1 matches 10 bases. J lost 8 bases, V lost 2 bases, and 8 bases had no gene match. The CDR3 contains 15 residues. Germline CDR1 MNHEY, CDR2 SVGAGI. This CDR3 is CASSYATGGGEGYTF. CDR3 nucleotide sequence: TGTGCCAGCAGTTACGCGACAGGGGGCGGGGAGGGCTACACCTTC.

This rearrangement joins TRBV10-3 to TRBJ1-2, with D possibly being TRBD1 (5 bases). Deletions cut 4 bases from V and 8 bases from J, with 14 bases between. Germline CDR1 reads ENHRY; CDR2 reads SYGVKD. This CDR3 spans 13 amino acids. The CDR3 region is CAISVGGAEGYTF. The CDR3 DNA follows: TGTGCCATCAGTGTGGGAGGGGCGGAAGGCTACACCTTC.

The table lists this clone with a count of one. The rearrangement links TRBV7-9 to TRBJ2-7; TRBD1 aligns across 10 bases. Per germline, CDR1 SEHNR and CDR2 FQNEAQ (reference sequence). CDR3 length equals 15 residues. Unmatched junction bases numbered 5, after V lost 4 bases and J lost 2 bases. CDR3 in DNA: TGTGCCAGCAGCTCTGGGACAGGGGACCCCTACGAGCAGTACTTC. The encoded protein is CASSSGTGDPYEQYF. The variable domain in full, completed from reference TRBV7-9 and TRBJ2-7, reads DTGVSQNPRHKITKRGQNVTFRCDPISEHNRLYWYRQTLGQGPEFLTYFQNEAQLEKSRLLSDRFSAERPKGSFSTLEIQRTEQGDSAMYLCASSSGTGDPYEQYFGPGTRLTVT.

The V call is TRBV11-3, the J call TRBJ2-2; D might be TRBD1 (5 bases). The CDR3 spans 15 residues. V lost 3 bases, J lost 5 bases, and 13 bases lay in between. Germline V gene sequence: CDR1 SGHNT, CDR2 YENEEA. The CDR3 DNA is TGTGCCAGCAGCTTGCAGGGCCAGGGAACCGGGGAGCTGTTTTTT. Translation: CASSLQGQGTGELFF. Together with reference TRBV11-3 and TRBJ2-2, the CDR3 gives the full variable domain: EAGVVQSPRYKIIEKKQPVAFWCNPISGHNTLYWYLQNLGQGPELLIRYENEEAVDDSQLPKDRFSAERLKGVDSTLKIQPAELGDSAVYLCASSLQGQGTGELFFGEGSRLTVL.